This T cell receptor beta chain was observed in a study of cytomegalovirus exposure and HLA in healthy donors. On this clone: Its antigen is not identified.

The CDR3 totals 14 residues. The junction had 7 bases not matched to a gene; V was cut back by 2 bases and J by 10 bases. Germline V gene sequence: CDR1 MGHRA, CDR2 YSYEKL. Study observations and caveats: The authors judged a highly shared variant cluster likely a sequencing artifact.

The PCR employed 60 Vbeta primers together with 13 Jbeta primers. Clones were read by immunoSEQ multiplex PCR, and TCRdb kept only the in-frame ones, dropping some. The repertoire includes 120,000 or so clones, more than 60% of them detected once, and about 8.3% sits in the top ten. This receptor was obtained from a woman between 45 and 65 years old in good health and CMV-seropositive. The rearrangement links TRBV4-1 to TRBJ2-2; 7 bases are shared with TRBD1. The sequencing input was PBMCs. CDR3 in amino acids: CASSQPDRAVELFF. For the CDR3, the DNA is TGCGCCAGCAGCCAACCCGACAGGGCCGTGGAGCTGTTTTTT.